Reported below is one T cell receptor (beta chain). The sample is drawn from a study of shared clonotypes between healthy human individuals. Sequenced by immunoSEQ multiplex PCR; TCRdb stores in-frame clones only, minus some. The data show about half a million clones, 78% seen once. CDR1 LNHDA and CDR2 SQIVND come from the germline V gene (reference sequence). V gave up 1 base and J gave up 9 bases; unmatched junction bases: 5. The CDR3 spans 13 residues. The source of this sequence is a woman in her thirties or forties in good health. Some clones in this sample may be carry-over from other donors' samples. The sequenced material came from PBMCs. The chain joins TRBV19 to TRBJ2-5, with 7 nucleotides matching TRBD1. CDR3 in amino acids: CASSIGQGFPQYF. Here the CDR3 DNA reads TGTGCCAGTAGTATAGGACAGGGTTTCCCCCAGTACTTC. Full variable domain (remainder filled in from reference TRBV19 and TRBJ2-5): DGGITQSPKYLFRKEGQNVTLSCEQNLNHDAMYWYRQDPGQGLRLIYYSQIVNDFQKGDIAEGYSVSREKKESFPLTVTSAQKNPTAFYLCASSIGQGFPQYFGPGTRLLVL.